The clone carrying this T cell receptor (beta chain) occurred a few times. The antigen remains unidentified. Naive, central memory, regulatory and stem cell-like memory cells within the CD4+ compartment were sorted using CD45RO/CCR7/CD25/CD127/CD95/CD27. Unmatched junction bases numbered 8, after V lost 8 bases and J lost 4 bases. The length of the CDR3 is 14 residues. Germline V CDR1 and CDR2: MNHEY, SVGAGI. Reverse transcribing all isolated RNA meant expressed TCRB transcripts were sequenced. Data came from immunoSEQ multiplex PCR; TCRdb stores just in-frame clones and leaves some out. The data hold 200,000 to 300,000 clones, with roughly a tenth observed a single time. The data belong to a study of beta chain features in type 1 diabetes. Study results and caveats: Across all four CD4+ subsets, people with type 1 diabetes showed modestly shorter TCRB CDR3s. Possibly, sequencing cDNA over-represented cells that had high TCR expression levels. Type 1 diabetes patients had VDJ junctions that carried fewer insertions and more deletions.

The chain joins TRBV6-5 to TRBJ2-7; the match to TRBD2 covers 10 bases. The source is a man aged 25 to 40 with type 1 diabetes. Sample: naive CD4+ T cells from blood. The CDR3 loop is CASGEAGGPYEQYF. CDR3 nucleotide sequence: TGTGCCAGCGGGGAAGCGGGGGGGCCTTACGAGCAGTACTTC.